The clone carrying this T cell receptor (beta chain) occurred once. The assay was immunoSEQ multiplex PCR, and TCRdb's table has in-frame clones only and misses some. The sample shows approximately 290,000 clones, 75% to 95% of them seen only once. V lost 4 bases and J lost 2, with 8 bases in between. CDR1 is LGHNA and CDR2 is YSLEER in the germline V gene. CDR3 length: 13 residues. The sample is drawn from a study of blood T cell repertoires in COVID-19. Background on the study: T cells, B-cell-depleted T cells, or PBMCs supplied cDNA or gDNA.

Adults between about 18 and 95 years of age took part from under 30 US areas. Self-reported history from a screening survey and questionnaire set each donor's cohort. The sequence was collected from a woman in her twenties or thirties who had recovered from COVID-19. This chain connects TRBV4-3 to TRBJ1-1; D is uncertain. The sequenced sample consisted of PBMCs or T cells enriched from blood (not recorded which). CDR3 amino acids: CASSPWANTEAFF. The CDR3 DNA is TGCGCCAGCAGCCCTTGGGCTAACACTGAAGCTTTCTTT.